The TCR beta chain described here comes from a study of blood T cell repertoires in COVID-19. The overall study: Acute and convalescent COVID-19 samples came from the United States, Italy and Spain.

In terms of age and location, participants ranged from about 18 to 95 years and lived in roughly 22 US areas. Between the trimmed V and J ends, which lost 2 bases and 3 bases, there was a span of 13 bases. CDR3 length: 15 residues. Germline values: CDR1 MGHRA, CDR2 YSYEKL. Original data processing: Researchers report that nucleated cell counts were estimated from reference gene primer amplification. Data came from immunoSEQ multiplex PCR; TCRdb stores just in-frame clones and leaves some out. V and J calls plus clone size are reproduced from that table; the DNA served to infer D and trimming. In the table there are about 180,000 clones, more than 75% of which are singletons.

The chain uses TRBV4-1 and TRBJ1-1; TRBD1 is a possible D gene (5 bases). The sequencing sample was made of PBMCs or T cells enriched from blood (not recorded which). The receptor was derived from a human donor with acute COVID-19. The donor label of this sample is uncertain. The CDR3 DNA sequence: TGCGCCAGCAGCCAATCCAGGGAGGGATACACTGAAGCTTTCTTT. Translation: CASSQSREGYTEAFF.